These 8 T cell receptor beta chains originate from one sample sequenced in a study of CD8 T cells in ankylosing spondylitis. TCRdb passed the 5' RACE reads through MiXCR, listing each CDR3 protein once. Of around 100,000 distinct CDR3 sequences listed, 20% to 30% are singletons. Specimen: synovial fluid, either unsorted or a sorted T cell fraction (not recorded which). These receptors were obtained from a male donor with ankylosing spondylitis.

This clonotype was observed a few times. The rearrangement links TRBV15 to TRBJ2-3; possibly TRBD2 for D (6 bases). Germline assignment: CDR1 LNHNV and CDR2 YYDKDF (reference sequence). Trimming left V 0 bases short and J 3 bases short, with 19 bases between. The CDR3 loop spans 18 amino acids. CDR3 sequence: CATSRDWGDFRRTDTQYF. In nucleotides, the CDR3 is TGTGCCACCAGCAGAGATTGGGGGGACTTCAGACGGACAGATACGCAGTATTTT.

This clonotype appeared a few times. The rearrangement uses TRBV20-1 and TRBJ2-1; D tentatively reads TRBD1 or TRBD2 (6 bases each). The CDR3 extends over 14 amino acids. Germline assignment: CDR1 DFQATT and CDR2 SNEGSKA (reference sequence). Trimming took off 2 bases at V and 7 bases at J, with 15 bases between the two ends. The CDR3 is CSARQPGGKNEQFF. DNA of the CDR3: TGCAGTGCTAGACAACCCGGGGGCAAAAATGAGCAGTTCTTC.

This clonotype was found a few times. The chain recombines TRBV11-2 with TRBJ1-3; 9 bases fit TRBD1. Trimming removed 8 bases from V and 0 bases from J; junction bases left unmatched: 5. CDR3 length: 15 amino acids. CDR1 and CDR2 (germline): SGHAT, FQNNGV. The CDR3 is CASRRGQGSGNTIYF. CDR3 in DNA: TGTGCCAGCCGGCGGGGACAGGGCTCTGGAAACACCATATATTTT.

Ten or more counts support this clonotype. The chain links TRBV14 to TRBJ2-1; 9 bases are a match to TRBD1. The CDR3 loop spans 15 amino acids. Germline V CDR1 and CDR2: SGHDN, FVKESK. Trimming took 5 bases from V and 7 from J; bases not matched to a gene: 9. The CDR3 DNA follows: TGTGCCAGCAGCTCCCGACAGGGGGTCATGAATGAGCAGTTCTTC. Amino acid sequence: CASSSRQGVMNEQFF. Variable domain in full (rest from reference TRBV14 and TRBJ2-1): EAGVTQFPSHSVIEKGQTVTLRCDPISGHDNLYWYRRVMGKEIKFLLHFVKESKQDESGMPNNRFLAERTGGTYSTLKVQPAELEDSGVYFCASSSRQGVMNEQFFGPGTRLTVL.

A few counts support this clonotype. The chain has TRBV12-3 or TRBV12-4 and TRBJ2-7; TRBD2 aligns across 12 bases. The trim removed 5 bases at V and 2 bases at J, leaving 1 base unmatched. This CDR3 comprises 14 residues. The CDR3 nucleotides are TGTGCCAGCAGTCCTAGCGGGAGGGCCTACGAGCAGTACTTC. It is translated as CASSPSGRAYEQYF.

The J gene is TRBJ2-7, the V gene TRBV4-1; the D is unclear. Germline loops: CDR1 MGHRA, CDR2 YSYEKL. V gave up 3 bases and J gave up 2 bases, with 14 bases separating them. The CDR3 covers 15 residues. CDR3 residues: CASSQDLIEPYEQYF. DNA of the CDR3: TGCGCCAGCAGCCAGGACCTGATAGAACCCTACGAGCAGTACTTC.

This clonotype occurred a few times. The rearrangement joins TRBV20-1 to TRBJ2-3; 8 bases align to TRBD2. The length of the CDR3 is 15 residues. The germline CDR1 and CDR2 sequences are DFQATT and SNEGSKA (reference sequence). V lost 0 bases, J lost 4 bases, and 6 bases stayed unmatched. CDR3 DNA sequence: TGCAGTGCTAGAGATTCGGGGGGGAGAGCAGATACGCAGTATTTT. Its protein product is CSARDSGGRADTQYF.

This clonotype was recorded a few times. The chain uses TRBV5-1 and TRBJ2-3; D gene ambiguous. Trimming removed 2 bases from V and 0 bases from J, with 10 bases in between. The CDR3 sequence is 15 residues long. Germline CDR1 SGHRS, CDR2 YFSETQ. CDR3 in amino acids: CASSFEDGSTDTQYF. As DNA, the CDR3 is TGCGCCAGCAGCTTTGAGGACGGTAGCACAGATACGCAGTATTTT.